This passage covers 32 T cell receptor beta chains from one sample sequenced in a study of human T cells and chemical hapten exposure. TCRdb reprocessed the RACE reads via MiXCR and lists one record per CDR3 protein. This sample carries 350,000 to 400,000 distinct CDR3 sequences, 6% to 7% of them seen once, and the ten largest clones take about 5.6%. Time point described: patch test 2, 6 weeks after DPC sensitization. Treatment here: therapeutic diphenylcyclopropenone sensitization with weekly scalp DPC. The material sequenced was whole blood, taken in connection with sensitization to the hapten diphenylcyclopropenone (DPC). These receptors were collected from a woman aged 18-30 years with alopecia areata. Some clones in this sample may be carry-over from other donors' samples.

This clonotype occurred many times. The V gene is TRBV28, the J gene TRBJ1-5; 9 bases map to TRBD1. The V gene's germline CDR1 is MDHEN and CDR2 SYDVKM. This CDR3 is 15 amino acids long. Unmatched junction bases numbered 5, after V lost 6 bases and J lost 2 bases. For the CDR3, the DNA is TGTGCCAGCAGCGAGGGACAGGGCGGCAATCAGCCCCAGCATTTT. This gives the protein CASSEGQGGNQPQHF.

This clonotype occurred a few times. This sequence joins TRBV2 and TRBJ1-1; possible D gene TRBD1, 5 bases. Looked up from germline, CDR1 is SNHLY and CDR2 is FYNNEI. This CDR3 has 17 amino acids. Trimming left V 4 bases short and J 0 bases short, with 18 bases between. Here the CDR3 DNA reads TGTGCCAGCAGTGGTCCGACAGCGGGAGGGATGAACACTGAAGCTTTCTTT. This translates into CASSGPTAGGMNTEAFF.

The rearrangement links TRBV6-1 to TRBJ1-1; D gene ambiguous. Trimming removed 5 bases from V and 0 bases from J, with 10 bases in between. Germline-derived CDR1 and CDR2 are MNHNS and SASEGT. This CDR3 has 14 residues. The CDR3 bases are TGTGCCAGCAGTCACCCGGCTTTGAACACTGAAGCTTTCTTT. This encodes CASSHPALNTEAFF.

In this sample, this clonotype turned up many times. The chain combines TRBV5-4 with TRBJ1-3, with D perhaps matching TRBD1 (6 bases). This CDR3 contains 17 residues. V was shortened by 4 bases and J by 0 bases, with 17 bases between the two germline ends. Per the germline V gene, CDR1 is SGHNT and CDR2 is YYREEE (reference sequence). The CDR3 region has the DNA TGTGCCAGCAGCAAGCCGGGACAACTGAGCTCTGGAAACACCATATATTTT. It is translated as CASSKPGQLSSGNTIYF.

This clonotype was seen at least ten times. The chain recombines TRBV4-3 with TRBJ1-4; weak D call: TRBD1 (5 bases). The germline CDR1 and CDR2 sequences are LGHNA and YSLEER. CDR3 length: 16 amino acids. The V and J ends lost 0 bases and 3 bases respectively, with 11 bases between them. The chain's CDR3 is CASSQDLKGPNEKLFF. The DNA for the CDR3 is TGCGCCAGCAGCCAAGATCTCAAGGGGCCTAATGAAAAACTGTTTTTT.

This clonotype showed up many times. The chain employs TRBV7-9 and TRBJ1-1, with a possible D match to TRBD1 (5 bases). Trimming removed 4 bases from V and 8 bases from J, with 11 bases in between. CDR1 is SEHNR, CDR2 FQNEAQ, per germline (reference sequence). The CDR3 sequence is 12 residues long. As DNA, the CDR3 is TGTGCCAGCAGCTCGAGGGGATTCGAAGCTTTCTTT. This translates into CASSSRGFEAFF.

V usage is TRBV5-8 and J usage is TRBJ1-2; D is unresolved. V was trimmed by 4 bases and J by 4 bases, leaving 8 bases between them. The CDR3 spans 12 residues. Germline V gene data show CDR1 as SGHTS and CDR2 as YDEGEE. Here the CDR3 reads CASSVRVYGYTF. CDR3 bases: TGTGCCAGCAGCGTCAGAGTCTATGGCTACACCTTC. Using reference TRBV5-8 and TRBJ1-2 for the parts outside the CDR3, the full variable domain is EAGVTQSPTHLIKTRGQQATLRCSPISGHTSVYWYQQALGLGLQFLLWYDEGEERNRGNFPPRFSGRQFPNYSSELNVNALELEDSALYLCASSVRVYGYTFGSGTRLTVV.

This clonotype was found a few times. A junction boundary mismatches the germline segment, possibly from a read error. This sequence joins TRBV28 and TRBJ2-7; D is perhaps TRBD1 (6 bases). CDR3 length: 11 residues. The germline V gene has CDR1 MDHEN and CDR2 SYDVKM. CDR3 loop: CASTTYWGLSF. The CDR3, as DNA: TGTGCCAGCACTACTTACTGGGGGCTATCCTTC.

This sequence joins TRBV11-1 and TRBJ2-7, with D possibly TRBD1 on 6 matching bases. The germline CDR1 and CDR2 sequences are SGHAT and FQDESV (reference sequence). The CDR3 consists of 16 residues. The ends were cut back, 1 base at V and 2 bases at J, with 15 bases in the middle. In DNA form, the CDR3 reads TGTGCCAGCAGCTTAGACGCAGGTGGGGGCGCCTACGAGCAGTACTTC. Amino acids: CASSLDAGGGAYEQYF. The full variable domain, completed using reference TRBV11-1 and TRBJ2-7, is EAEVAQSPRYKITEKSQAVAFWCDPISGHATLYWYRQILGQGPELLVQFQDESVVDDSQLPKDRFSAERLKGVDSTLKIQPAELGDSAMYLCASSLDAGGGAYEQYFGPGTRLTVT.

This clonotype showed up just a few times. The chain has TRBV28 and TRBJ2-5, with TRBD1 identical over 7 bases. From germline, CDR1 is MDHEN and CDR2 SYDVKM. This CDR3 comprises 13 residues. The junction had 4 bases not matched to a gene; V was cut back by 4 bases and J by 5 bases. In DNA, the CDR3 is TGTGCCAGCAGTTACAGGGGCGTGGAGACCCAGTACTTC. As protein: CASSYRGVETQYF. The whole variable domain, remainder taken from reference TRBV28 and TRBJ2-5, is DVKVTQSSRYLVKRTGEKVFLECVQDMDHENMFWYRQDPGLGLRLIYFSYDVKMKEKGDIPEGYSVSREKKERFSLILESASTNQTSMYLCASSYRGVETQYFGPGTRLLVL.

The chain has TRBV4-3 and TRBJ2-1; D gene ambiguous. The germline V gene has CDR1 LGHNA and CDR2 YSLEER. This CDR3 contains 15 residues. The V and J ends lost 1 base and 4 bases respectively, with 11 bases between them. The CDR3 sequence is CASSQVYPGYNEQFF. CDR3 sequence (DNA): TGCGCCAGCAGCCAAGTCTACCCCGGGTACAATGAGCAGTTCTTC.

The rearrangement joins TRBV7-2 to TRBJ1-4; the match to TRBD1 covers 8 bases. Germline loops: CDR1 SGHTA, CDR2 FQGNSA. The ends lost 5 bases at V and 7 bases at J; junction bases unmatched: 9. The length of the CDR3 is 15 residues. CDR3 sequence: CASSPSAGGLEKLFF. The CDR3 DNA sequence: TGTGCCAGCAGCCCGAGTGCAGGGGGCCTTGAAAAACTGTTTTTT.

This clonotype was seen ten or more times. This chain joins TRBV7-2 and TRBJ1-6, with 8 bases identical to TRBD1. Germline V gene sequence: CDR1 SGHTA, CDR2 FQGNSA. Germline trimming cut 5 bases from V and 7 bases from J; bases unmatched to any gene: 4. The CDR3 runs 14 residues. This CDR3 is CASSTWTGNSPLHF. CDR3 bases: TGTGCCAGCAGCACCTGGACAGGGAATTCACCCCTCCACTTT.

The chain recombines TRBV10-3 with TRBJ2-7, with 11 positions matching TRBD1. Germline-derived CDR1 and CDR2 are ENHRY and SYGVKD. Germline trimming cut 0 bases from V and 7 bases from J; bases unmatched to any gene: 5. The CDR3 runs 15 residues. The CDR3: CAISESQDRGREQYF. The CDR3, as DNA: TGTGCCATCAGTGAGTCGCAGGACAGGGGGCGAGAGCAGTACTTC.

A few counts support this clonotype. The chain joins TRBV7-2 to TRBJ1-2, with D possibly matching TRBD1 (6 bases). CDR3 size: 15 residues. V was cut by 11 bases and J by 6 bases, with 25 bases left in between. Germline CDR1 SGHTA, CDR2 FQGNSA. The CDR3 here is CAPYGGSGRQNGYTF. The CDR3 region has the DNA TGTGCCCCCTATGGGGGCTCGGGCAGGCAAAATGGCTACACCTTC.

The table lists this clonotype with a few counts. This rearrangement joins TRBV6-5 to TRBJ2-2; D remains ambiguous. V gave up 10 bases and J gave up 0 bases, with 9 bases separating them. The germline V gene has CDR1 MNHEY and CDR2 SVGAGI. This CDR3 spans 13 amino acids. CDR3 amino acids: CATGEANTGELFF. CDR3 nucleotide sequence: TGTGCCACTGGGGAAGCGAACACCGGGGAGCTGTTTTTT.

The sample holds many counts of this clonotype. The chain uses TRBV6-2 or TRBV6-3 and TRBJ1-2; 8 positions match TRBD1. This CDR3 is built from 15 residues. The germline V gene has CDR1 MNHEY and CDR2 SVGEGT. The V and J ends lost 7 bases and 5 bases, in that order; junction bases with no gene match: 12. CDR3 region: CASKILRDRLYGYTF. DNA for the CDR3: TGTGCCAGCAAGATTCTCCGGGACAGGTTATATGGCTACACCTTC.

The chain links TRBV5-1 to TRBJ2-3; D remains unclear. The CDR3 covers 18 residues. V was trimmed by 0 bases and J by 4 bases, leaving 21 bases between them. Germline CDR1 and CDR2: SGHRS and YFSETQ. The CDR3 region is CASSLESVRFPAPDTQYF. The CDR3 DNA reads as TGCGCCAGCAGCTTGGAATCTGTGCGGTTTCCGGCCCCAGATACGCAGTATTTT.

The CDR3 DNA sequence: TGTGCCATCAGTGAAAACGACAGGGGGCGTTTCACCCCAGATACGCAGTATTTT. This encodes CAISENDRGRFTPDTQYF. This rearrangement joins TRBV10-3 to TRBJ2-3; 10 bases match TRBD1. With 3 bases clipped from V and 4 bases from J, the junction kept 13 bases outside the gene matches. The CDR3 is 18 residues long. Germline V lookup: CDR1 ENHRY, CDR2 SYGVKD.

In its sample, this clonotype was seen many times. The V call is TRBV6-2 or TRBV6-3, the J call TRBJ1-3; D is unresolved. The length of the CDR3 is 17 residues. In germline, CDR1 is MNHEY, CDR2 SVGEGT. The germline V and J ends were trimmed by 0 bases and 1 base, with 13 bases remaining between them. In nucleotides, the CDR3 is TGTGCCAGCAGTTACTCGAACAGCCGAAGGTCTGGAAACACCATATATTTT. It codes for CASSYSNSRRSGNTIYF.

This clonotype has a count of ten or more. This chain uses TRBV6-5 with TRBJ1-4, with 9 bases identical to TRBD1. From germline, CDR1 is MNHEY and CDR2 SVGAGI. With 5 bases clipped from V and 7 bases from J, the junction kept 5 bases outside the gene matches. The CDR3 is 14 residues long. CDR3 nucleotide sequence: TGTGCCAGCAGTCCCGGGACAGGGCGTGAAAAACTGTTTTTT. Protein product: CASSPGTGREKLFF.

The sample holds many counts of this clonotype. CDR3 nucleotide sequence: TGTGCTAGTGGCGGACAGTATAGCAATCAGCCCCAGCATTTT. It encodes CASGGQYSNQPQHF. The rearrangement links TRBV12-5 to TRBJ1-5, with D perhaps TRBD1 (6 bases). CDR3 length equals 14 residues. V dropped 6 bases and J dropped 0 bases, with 9 bases sitting between them. Germline V CDR1 and CDR2: LGHNT, FRNRAP.

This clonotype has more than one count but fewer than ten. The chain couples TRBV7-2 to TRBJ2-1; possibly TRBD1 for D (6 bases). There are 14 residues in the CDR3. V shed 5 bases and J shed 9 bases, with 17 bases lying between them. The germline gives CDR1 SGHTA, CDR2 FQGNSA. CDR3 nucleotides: TGTGCCAGCAGCCCAGGGGTTTGGGGTGGTGAGCAGTTCTTC. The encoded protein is CASSPGVWGGEQFF.

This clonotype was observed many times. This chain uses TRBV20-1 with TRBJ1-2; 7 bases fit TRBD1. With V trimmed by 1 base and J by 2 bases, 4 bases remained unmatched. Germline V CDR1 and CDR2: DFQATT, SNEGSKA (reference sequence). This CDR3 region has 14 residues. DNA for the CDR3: TGCAGTGCTAGAGGATCAGGGGGAAACTATGGCTACACCTTC. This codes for CSARGSGGNYGYTF.

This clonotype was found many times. The chain's CDR3 is CASSSTGGQNTEAFF. CDR3 nucleotides: TGTGCCAGCAGTTCGACAGGGGGCCAGAACACTGAAGCTTTCTTT. The chain carries TRBV12-3 or TRBV12-4 and TRBJ1-1, with TRBD1 identical over 10 bases. This CDR3 spans 15 amino acids. V lost 4 bases to trimming and J lost 1 base; unmatched junction nucleotides: 3.

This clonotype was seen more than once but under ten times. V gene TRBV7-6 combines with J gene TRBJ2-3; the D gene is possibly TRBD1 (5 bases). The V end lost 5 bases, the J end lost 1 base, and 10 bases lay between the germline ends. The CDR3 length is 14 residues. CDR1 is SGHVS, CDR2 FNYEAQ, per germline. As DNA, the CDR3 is TGTGCCAGCAGCCACAGGAGACGCACAGATACGCAGTATTTT. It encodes CASSHRRRTDTQYF.

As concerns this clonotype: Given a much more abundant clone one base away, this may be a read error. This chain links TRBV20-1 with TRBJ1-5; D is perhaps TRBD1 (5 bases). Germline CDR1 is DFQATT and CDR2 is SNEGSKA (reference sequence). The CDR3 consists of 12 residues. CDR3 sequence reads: CSATMGDQPQNF. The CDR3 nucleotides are TGCAGTGCTACGATGGGGGATCAGCCCCAGAATTTT.

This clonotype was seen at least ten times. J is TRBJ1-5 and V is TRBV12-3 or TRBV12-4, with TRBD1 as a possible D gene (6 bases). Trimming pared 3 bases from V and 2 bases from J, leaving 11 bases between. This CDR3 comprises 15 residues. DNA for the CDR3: TGTGCCAGCAGTTTGGAAGGGGGTGGCAATCAGCCCCAGCATTTT. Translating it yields CASSLEGGGNQPQHF.

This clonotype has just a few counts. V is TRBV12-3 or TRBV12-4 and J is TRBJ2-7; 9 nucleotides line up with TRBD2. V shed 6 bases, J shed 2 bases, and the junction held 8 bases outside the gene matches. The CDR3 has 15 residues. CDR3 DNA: TGTGCCAGCAGCTTCAGCGGGGGGCAGACCTACGAGCAGTACTTC. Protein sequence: CASSFSGGQTYEQYF.

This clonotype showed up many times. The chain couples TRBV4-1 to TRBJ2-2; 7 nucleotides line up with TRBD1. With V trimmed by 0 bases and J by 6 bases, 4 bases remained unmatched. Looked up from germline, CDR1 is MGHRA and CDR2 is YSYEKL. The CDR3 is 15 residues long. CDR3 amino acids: CASSQEGTAAGELFF. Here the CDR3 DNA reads TGCGCCAGCAGCCAAGAAGGGACAGCCGCCGGGGAGCTGTTTTTT.

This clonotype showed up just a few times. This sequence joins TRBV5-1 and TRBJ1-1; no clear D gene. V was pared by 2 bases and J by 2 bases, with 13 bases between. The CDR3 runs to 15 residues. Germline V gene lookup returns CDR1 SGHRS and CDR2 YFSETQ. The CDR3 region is CASSFQDRVNTEAFF. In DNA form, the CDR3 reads TGCGCCAGCAGCTTTCAAGACCGGGTAAACACTGAAGCTTTCTTT.

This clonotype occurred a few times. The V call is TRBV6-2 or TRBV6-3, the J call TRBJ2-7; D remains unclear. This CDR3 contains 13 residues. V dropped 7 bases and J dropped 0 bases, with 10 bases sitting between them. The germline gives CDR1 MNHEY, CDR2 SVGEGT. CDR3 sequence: CASIGTVSYEQYF. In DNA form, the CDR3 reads TGTGCCAGCATAGGCACCGTCTCCTACGAGCAGTACTTC.